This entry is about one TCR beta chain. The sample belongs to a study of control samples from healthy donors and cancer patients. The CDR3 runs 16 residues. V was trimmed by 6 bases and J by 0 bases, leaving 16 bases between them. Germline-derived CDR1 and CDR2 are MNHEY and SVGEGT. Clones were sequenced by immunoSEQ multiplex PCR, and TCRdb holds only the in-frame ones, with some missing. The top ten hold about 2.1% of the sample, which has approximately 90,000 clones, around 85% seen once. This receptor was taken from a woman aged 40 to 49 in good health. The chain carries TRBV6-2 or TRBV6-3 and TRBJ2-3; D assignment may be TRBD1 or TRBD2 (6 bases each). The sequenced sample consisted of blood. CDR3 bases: TGTGCCAGCAGCTCCGAGGGGGGACCTAGCACAGATACGCAGTATTTT. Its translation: CASSSEGGPSTDTQYF.